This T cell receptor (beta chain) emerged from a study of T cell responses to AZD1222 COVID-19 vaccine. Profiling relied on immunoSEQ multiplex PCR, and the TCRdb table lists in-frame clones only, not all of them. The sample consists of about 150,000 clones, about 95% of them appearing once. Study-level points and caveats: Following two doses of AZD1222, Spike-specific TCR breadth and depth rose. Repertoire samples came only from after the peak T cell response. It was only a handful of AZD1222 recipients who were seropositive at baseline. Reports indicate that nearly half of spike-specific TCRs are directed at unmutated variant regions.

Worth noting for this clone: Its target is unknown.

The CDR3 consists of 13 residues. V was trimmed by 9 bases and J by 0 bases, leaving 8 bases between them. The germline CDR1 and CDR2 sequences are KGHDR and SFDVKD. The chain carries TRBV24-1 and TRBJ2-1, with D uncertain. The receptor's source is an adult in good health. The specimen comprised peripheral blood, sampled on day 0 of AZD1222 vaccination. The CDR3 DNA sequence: TGTGCCACCGCAGACAACTCCTACAATGAGCAGTTCTTC. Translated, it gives CATADNSYNEQFF.